The next 4 T cell receptor beta chains were all read from a single sample in a study of T cells in Graves' hyperthyroidism and ophthalmopathy. TCR beta CDR3 sequences were amplified from RNA transcripts. Researchers ran a first-round RT-PCR on the TCR CDR3 using the HTBI primer set. TCRdb called the multiplex PCR reads again in MiXCR, with one record for every CDR3 protein. The sample consists of under 450,000 distinct CDR3 sequences, about 13% of them appearing once. The material sequenced was blood. These receptors all stem from a man aged 30 to 39 with Graves' hyperthyroidism that later progressed to Graves' ophthalmopathy.

This chain joins TRBV7-2 and TRBJ2-3, with D unresolved. The germline V and J ends were trimmed by 1 base and 2 bases, with 10 bases remaining between them. The germline V gene has CDR1 SGHTA and CDR2 FQGNSA. CDR3 length equals 15 residues. CDR3 sequence: CASSLDDSPTDTQYF. The CDR3 DNA reads TGTGCCAGCAGCTTAGATGACTCGCCCACAGATACGCAGTATTTT.

This chain connects TRBV13 to TRBJ1-1; D remains unclear. Germline V gene data show CDR1 as PRHDT and CDR2 as FYEKMQ (reference sequence). The CDR3 contains 13 residues. Deletions cut 2 bases from V and 5 bases from J, with 9 bases between. The CDR3 DNA is TGTGCCAGCAGCTTACGGGGAAAGACTGAAGCTTTCTTT. Its translation is CASSLRGKTEAFF.

The table lists this clonotype with many counts. V and J are TRBV5-1 and TRBJ2-1; a weak D match, TRBD2 (6 bases). V was pared by 3 bases and J by 9 bases, with 7 bases between. The germline V gene encodes CDR1 SGHRS and CDR2 YFSETQ. This CDR3 spans 11 amino acids. The CDR3 loop reads CASSSEGEQFF. The CDR3 nucleotides read TGCGCCAGCAGCTCGGAGGGTGAGCAGTTCTTC.

Concerning this clonotype: A much larger clone sits a single nucleotide away, making a read error possible. V usage is TRBV29-1 and J usage is TRBJ2-7; D call uncertain. Trimming shortened V by 1 base and J by 2 bases, and 6 bases separated the two germline ends. Germline V CDR1 and CDR2: SQVTM, ANQGSEA. CDR3 length: 12 residues. In DNA, the CDR3 is TGCAGCGTTGAAGGGGGAACCTACGAGCAGTACTTC. Amino acid sequence: CSVEGGTYEQYF.